This T cell receptor beta chain was sequenced for a study of beta chain features in type 1 diabetes. At the level of the study: Sorted cell examination encompassed roughly 98,000,000 cells across all samples.

This clone appeared a few times. Its antigen is still unknown. Study-wide points: For Type 1 diabetes patients, all four CD4+ subsets carried TCRB CDR3s that were moderately but significantly shorter.

Sequencing targeted expressed TCRB transcripts, as all isolated RNA had been reverse transcribed. Data came from immunoSEQ multiplex PCR; TCRdb stores just in-frame clones and leaves some out. The table has approximately 170,000 clones, 7.8% seen once; the top ten hold about 0.95%. The CDR3 loop spans 15 amino acids. J gave up 3 bases and V 6 bases, and 10 bases lay outside the gene matches. The germline gives CDR1 ENHRY, CDR2 SYGVKD. This sequence originates from a woman in her 40s with type 1 diabetes. Material for sequencing was central memory CD4+ T cells from blood. The V gene is TRBV10-3, the J gene TRBJ2-5; TRBD2 agrees at 7 bases. This chain's CDR3 is CAIRGTRDYEETQYF. CDR3 in DNA: TGTGCCATCAGAGGAACTCGGGACTACGAAGAGACCCAGTACTTC.